This T cell receptor (beta chain) was profiled in a study of blood T cell repertoires in COVID-19 (dated by TCRdb to 2018 to 2021). About the investigation overall: Collaborator samples came from the United States, Italy and Spain and covered acute and convalescent phases of COVID-19. The prospective study material was composed of cDNA or gDNA derived from T cells, B-cell-depleted T cells, or PBMCs. Subjects who had been exposed to COVID-19, were actively infected with it, or had recovered from it provided the deeply sampled blood TCRbeta repertoires that made up the dataset. The repertoires were released in a freely available public database intended as a resource for research on the immune response to SARS-CoV-2. The samples were drawn from the first 160 participants of the ongoing ImmuneRACE study and from over 950 subjects provided by 6 global collaborators. Nearly every sample came with metadata listing a de-identified subject ID, COVID-19 status, age in years and sex. Where available, HLA class I and class II types were taken from metadata supplied by the sample provider and were not determined by assay-based typing.

Whole blood was collected in K2EDTA tubes by collaborating institutions according to the institutions' own protocols. For TCRbeta analysis, collaborator samples were shipped as frozen whole blood, as isolated PBMCs, or as DNA extracted from either sample type. Via the germline V gene, CDR1 is SGHDT and CDR2 YYEEEE. The germline ends are 12 bases apart after V is trimmed by 0 bases and J by 1 base. The CDR3 holds 16 amino acids from the cysteine to the phenylalanine. This entry keeps only the CDR3 DNA: 48 bases, framed from base 1. TCRbeta CDR3 regions were amplified from genomic DNA by means of the immunoSEQ Assay, a bias-controlled multiplex PCR. The original pipeline was this. The number of nucleated cells in each sample was estimated by amplification of reference gene primers within the assay. Sequence reads were collapsed and filtered to measure the absolute abundance of every unique TCRbeta CDR3 rearrangement. Productive Simpson clonality was computed per sample as the square root of Simpson's diversity index over productive rearrangements. This is the immuneACCESS table as TCRdb keeps it, with only in-frame sequences that have V and J called. A part of the clones is gone; compared with another copy, unresolved V genes explain less than half, and the rest is unexplained. That table furnishes V, J and clone size, whereas the DNA furnished D and trimming. The sample contains hundreds of thousands of clones, 70% to 90% of them found a single time. Of the sample, 0.2% to 0.3% is held by the ten largest clones.

Findings and caveats that apply to the study as a whole: The amount of clinical and demographic metadata varied by source and participant and was provided uncurated.

For this clone: Its antigen is not yet known. No much larger clonotype is one base removed from it; base qualities were not supplied.

The V and J genes are TRBV5-6 and TRBJ2-3, with the D segment identity uncertain. The specimen sequenced was peripheral blood. The source is a woman aged 18-29 years with acute or convalescent COVID-19. In nucleotide form, the sequence is TGTGCCAGCAGCTTGGCCGCGGTGGCACGCACAGATACGCAGTATTTT. Translated, it reads CASSLAAVARTDTQYF.